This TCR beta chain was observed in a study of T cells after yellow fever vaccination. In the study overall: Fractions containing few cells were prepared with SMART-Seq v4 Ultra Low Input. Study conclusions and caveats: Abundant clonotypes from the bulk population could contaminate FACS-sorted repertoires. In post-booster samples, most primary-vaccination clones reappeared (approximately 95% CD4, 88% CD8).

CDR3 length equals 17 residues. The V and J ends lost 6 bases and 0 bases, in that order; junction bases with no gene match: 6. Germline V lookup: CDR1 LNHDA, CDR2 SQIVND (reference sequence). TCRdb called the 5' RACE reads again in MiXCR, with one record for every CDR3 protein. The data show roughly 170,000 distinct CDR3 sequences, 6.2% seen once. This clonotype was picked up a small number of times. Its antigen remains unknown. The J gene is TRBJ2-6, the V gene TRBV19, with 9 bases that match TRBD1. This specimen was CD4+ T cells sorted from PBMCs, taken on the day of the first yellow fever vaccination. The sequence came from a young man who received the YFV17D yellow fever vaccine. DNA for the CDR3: TGTGCCAGTAGGAGATGGACAGGGGTCTCTGGGGCCAACGTCCTGACTTTC. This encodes CASRRWTGVSGANVLTF.